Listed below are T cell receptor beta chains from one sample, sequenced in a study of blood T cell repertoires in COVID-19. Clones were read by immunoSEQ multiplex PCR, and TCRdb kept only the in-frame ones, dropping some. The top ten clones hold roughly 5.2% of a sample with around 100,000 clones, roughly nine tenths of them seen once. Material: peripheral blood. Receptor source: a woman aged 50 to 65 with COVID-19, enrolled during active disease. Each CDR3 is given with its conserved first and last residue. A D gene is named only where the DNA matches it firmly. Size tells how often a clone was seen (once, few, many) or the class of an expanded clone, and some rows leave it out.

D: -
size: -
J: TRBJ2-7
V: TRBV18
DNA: TGTGCCAGCTCACCAAGGGAGGGGGGACAAACCTACGAGCAGTACTTC
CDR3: CASSPREGGQTYEQYF

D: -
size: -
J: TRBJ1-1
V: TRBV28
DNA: TGTGCCAGCACCCTATCAGGGAACACTGAAGCTTTCTTT
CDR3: CASTLSGNTEAFF

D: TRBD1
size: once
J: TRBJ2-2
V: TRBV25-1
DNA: TGTGCCAGCGGCCCGACAGGGTTGAACACCGGGGAGCTGTTTTTT
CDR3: CASGPTGLNTGELFF

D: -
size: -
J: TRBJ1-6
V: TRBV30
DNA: TGTGCCTGGAAGGGCGGGACTGCGGGACCCTCACCCCTCCACTTT
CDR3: CAWKGGTAGPSPLHF

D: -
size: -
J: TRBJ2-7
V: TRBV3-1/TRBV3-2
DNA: TGTGCCAGCAGCCAGAGCTACGAGCAGTACTTC
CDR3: CASSQSYEQYF

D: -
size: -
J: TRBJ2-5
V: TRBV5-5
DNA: TGTGCCAGCAGTACAGTACAGGGTCGGCAAGAGACCCAGTACTTC
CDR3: CASSTVQGRQETQYF

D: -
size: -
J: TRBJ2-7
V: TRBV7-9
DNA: TGTGCCAGCACCCCCGGGGACATGGTTTACGAGCAGTACTTC
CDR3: CASTPGDMVYEQYF

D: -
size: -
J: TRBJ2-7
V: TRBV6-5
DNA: TGTGCCAGCAGTTACTCGAAGGGGGGGGCCTACGAGCAGTACTTC
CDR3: CASSYSKGGAYEQYF

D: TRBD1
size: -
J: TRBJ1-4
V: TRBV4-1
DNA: TGCGCCAGCAGCCAACTAAACAGGGGAGACGAAAAACTGTTTTTT
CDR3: CASSQLNRGDEKLFF

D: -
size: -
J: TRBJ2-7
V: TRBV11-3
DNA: TGTGCCAGCAGCTTCAGCGACGACGAACAGTACTTC
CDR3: CASSFSDDEQYF

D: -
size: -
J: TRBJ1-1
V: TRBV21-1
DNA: TGTGCCAGCAGCACCGAGACAGGGATCACTGAAGCTTTCTTT
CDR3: CASSTETGITEAFF

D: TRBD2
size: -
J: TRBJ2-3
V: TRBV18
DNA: TGTGCCAGCTCACTTTCCACTAGCGGGGGATCGGCAGATACGCAGTATTTT
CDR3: CASSLSTSGGSADTQYF

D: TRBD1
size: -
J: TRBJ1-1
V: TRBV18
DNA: TGTGCCAGCTCACCCGGGACAGGGGATACTGAAGCTTTCTTT
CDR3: CASSPGTGDTEAFF

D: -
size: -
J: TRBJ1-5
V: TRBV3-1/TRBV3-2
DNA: TGTGCCAGCAGCCAAGGGACAGTGAATCAGCCCCAGCATTTT
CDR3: CASSQGTVNQPQHF

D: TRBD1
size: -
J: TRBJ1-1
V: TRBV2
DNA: TGTGCCAGCAAGACAGGGCGGAACACTGAAGCTTTCTTT
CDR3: CASKTGRNTEAFF

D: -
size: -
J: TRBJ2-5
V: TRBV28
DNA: TGTGCCAGCAGTTCAGGGAATCAAGAGACCCAGTACTTC
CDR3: CASSSGNQETQYF

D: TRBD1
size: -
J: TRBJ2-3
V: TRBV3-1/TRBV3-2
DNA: TGTGCCAGCAGCTTACGGGACAGGGGGCAACTGTATTTT
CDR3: CASSLRDRGQLYF

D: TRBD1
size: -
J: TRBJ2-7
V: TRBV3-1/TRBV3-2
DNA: TGTGCCAGCAGCCAACAGGGGGACTACGAGCAGTACTTC
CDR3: CASSQQGDYEQYF

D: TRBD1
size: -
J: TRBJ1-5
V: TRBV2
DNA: TGTGCCAGCAGTGACCGGACAGGGGGCGCTTTCAATCAGCCCCAGCATTTT
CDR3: CASSDRTGGAFNQPQHF

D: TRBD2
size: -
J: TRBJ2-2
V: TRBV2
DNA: TGTGCCAGCAGTGGGCTAGCGGGGACGAACACCGGGGAGCTGTTTTTT
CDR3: CASSGLAGTNTGELFF

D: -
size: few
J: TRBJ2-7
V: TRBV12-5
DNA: TGTGCTAGTGGGCAGGGACTCAGCGGCTACGAGCAGTACTTC
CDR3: CASGQGLSGYEQYF

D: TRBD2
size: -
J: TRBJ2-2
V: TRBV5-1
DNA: TGCGCCAGCAGCCCTCAGGGAGGGAGGGCCGGGGAGCTGTTTTTT
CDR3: CASSPQGGRAGELFF

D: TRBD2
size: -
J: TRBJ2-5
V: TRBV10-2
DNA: TGCGCCAGCAGTGAGTCACTAGCGGGGGGGCGGACCCAGTACTTC
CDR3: CASSESLAGGRTQYF

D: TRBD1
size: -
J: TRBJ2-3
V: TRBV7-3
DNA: TGTGCCAGCAGCACGACAGGGGGCAACGCAGATACGCAGTATTTT
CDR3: CASSTTGGNADTQYF

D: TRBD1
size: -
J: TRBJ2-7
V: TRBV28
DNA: TGTGCCAGCAGTTGGCGGGACAGGGGTAGCTACGAGCAGTACTTC
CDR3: CASSWRDRGSYEQYF

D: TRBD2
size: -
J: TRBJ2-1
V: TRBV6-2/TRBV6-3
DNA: TGTGCCAGCAGCCCAACTAGCGGGGGCCGGAATGAGCAGTTCTTC
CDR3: CASSPTSGGRNEQFF

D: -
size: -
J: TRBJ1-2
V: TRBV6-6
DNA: TGTGCCAGCAGTAGGGGGACGGACTATGGCTACACCTTC
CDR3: CASSRGTDYGYTF